One sample yielded the 26 T cell receptor beta chains listed below, sequenced in a study of regulatory T cells in long-lasting Graves disease. Time point of the sample: persistent/refractory GD, antithyroid drugs over 5 years with positive TRAb. PBMCs were the source of the RNA used for TCR sequencing. TCR beta libraries were built with iRepertoire HTBI primers and Arm-PCR of CDR3 regions. TCRdb reanalysed the multiplex PCR reads using MiXCR and keeps one entry per CDR3 protein. The table includes 430,000 or so distinct CDR3 sequences, roughly 23% detected once. Specimen: peripheral blood mononuclear cells (PBMCs), collected when the disease was refractory, from a patient treated with antithyroid drugs. Source of these receptors: a female donor with Graves disease.

The chain employs TRBV29-1 and TRBJ2-2; no clear D. Germline lookup yields CDR1 SQVTM and CDR2 ANQGSEA. Trimming took 6 bases from V and 0 from J, leaving 8 bases between them. This CDR3 contains 13 residues. The CDR3 nucleotides read TGCAGCGTCGGACGGCCGAACACCGGGGAGCTGTTTTTT. Translation: CSVGRPNTGELFF.

This chain uses TRBV27 with TRBJ2-3; tentatively, D is TRBD2 (5 bases). Per germline, CDR1 MNHEY and CDR2 SMNVEV (reference sequence). There are 14 residues in the CDR3. With 7 bases removed from V and 2 bases from J, the gap between germline ends came to 13 bases. CDR3 DNA: TGTGCCAGCACCGGAGGCCTTCCCACAGATACGCAGTATTTT. Translating it yields CASTGGLPTDTQYF.

Worth noting for this clonotype: A clone one base away is much larger, so this may be a read error. The chain couples TRBV28 to TRBJ1-3, with unresolved D. This CDR3 is built from 14 residues. The V and J ends lost 11 bases and 0 bases respectively, with 14 bases between them. Germline V gene data show CDR1 as MDHEN and CDR2 as SYDVKM. CDR3 in amino acids: CAGTQGFSGNTIYF. CDR3 nucleotide sequence: TGTGCCGGCACCCAAGGGTTCTCTGGAAACACCATATATTTT.

This chain uses TRBV20-1 with TRBJ2-5; a weak D match, TRBD2 (7 bases). CDR1 and CDR2 (germline): DFQATT, SNEGSKA (reference sequence). The CDR3 consists of 14 residues. V lost 5 bases to trimming and J lost 5 bases, with 18 bases between them. The CDR3 sequence: CSAGLGRGGETQYF. In DNA form, the CDR3 reads TGCAGTGCTGGCCTGGGTAGGGGGGGGGAGACCCAGTACTTC.

The sample holds many counts of this clonotype. This chain uses TRBV30 with TRBJ1-2; 8 bases match TRBD1. V was clipped by 4 bases and J by 4 bases; unmatched bases: 5. There are 13 residues in the CDR3. Germline values: CDR1 GTSNPN, CDR2 SVGIG (reference sequence). For the CDR3, the DNA is TGTGCCTGGACTGTCGACAGGGGCTATGGCTACACCTTC. Protein: CAWTVDRGYGYTF.

V and J are TRBV4-1 and TRBJ2-5, with D possibly matching TRBD2 (5 bases). The V end lost 2 bases, the J end lost 0 bases, and 13 bases lay between the germline ends. Germline-derived CDR1 and CDR2 are MGHRA and YSYEKL. The CDR3 sequence is 16 residues long. The CDR3 DNA follows: TGCGCCAGCAGCCAAACGGGGTACCCGTACCAAGAGACCCAGTACTTC. Protein: CASSQTGYPYQETQYF.

At least ten counts were recorded for this clonotype. The chain combines TRBV2 with TRBJ1-6; no definite D call. Germline V CDR1 and CDR2: SNHLY, FYNNEI. With 4 bases removed from V and 10 bases from J, the gap between germline ends came to 20 bases. The CDR3 is 16 amino acids. The CDR3 reads CASSASGWRDGSPLHF. CDR3 sequence (DNA): TGTGCCAGCAGTGCTTCAGGATGGAGGGATGGATCACCCCTCCACTTT.

This clonotype has only a few counts. The chain couples TRBV9 to TRBJ1-2; D not resolved. This CDR3 spans 12 amino acids. V shed 0 bases and J shed 8 bases, with 8 bases lying between them. CDR1 and CDR2 (germline): SGDLS, YYNGEE. CDR3 in DNA: TGTGCCAGCAGCGTAGTTGAGAAGGGCTACACCTTC. Its protein is CASSVVEKGYTF. The variable domain in full, with the rest retrieved from reference TRBV9 and TRBJ1-2, is DSGVTQTPKHLITATGQRVTLRCSPRSGDLSVYWYQQSLDQGLQFLIQYYNGEERAKGNILERFSAQQFPDLHSELNLSSLELGDSALYFCASSVVEKGYTFGSGTRLTVV.

In its sample, this clonotype was seen a few times. The chain is built from TRBV20-1 and TRBJ2-2; D not resolved. There are 14 residues in the CDR3. Germline CDR1 and CDR2: DFQATT and SNEGSKA (reference sequence). The germline V and J ends were trimmed by 1 base and 6 bases, with 12 bases remaining between them. In DNA form, the CDR3 reads TGCAGTGCTAGAGGGGTTCGATTTGCCGGGGAGCTGTTTTTT. This gives the protein CSARGVRFAGELFF.

This chain connects TRBV5-1 to TRBJ2-2; tentatively, D is TRBD1 or TRBD2 (5 bases each). The germline V and J ends were trimmed by 5 bases and 3 bases, with 14 bases remaining between them. This CDR3 region has 15 residues. From germline, CDR1 is SGHRS and CDR2 YFSETQ. Here the CDR3 DNA reads TGCGCCAGCAGACCCAGGGCGGGCGACACCGGGGAGCTGTTTTTT. Amino acid sequence: CASRPRAGDTGELFF.

This clonotype has a count of ten or more. The chain combines TRBV12-3 or TRBV12-4 with TRBJ2-5, with D maybe TRBD2 (6 bases). The CDR3 consists of 13 residues. The V end lost 3 bases, the J end lost 5 bases, and 10 bases lay between the germline ends. The CDR3, as DNA: TGTGCCAGCAGTTTCGTAGGGAGGGAGACCCAGTACTTC. Translated, it gives CASSFVGRETQYF.

The J gene is TRBJ2-7, the V gene TRBV5-1; D is unresolved. The CDR3 loop spans 16 amino acids. Germline lookup yields CDR1 SGHRS and CDR2 YFSETQ. The germline V and J ends were trimmed by 1 base and 6 bases, with 20 bases remaining between them. CDR3 nucleotides: TGCGCCAGCAGCTTGTTGGCCACGAATACGCCCTGCGAGCAGTACTTC. Residues: CASSLLATNTPCEQYF.

Comments on this clonotype: The DNA is left out, because the CDR3 cannot be placed on it with certainty; the CDR3 is given as TCRdb lists it. The V call is TRBV10-3, the J call TRBJ1-6; TRBD1, the table's D call, was not compared with the DNA. Counting both end residues, the CDR3 totals 17 amino acids. The germline CDR1 and CDR2 sequences are ENHRY and SYGVKD. CDR3 amino acids: CAISVGGGSSYNSPPHF.

In this sample, this clonotype turned up many times. The chain couples TRBV7-9 to TRBJ2-5; D is unresolved. The CDR3 sequence is 14 residues long. CDR1 and CDR2 (germline): SEHNR, FQNEAQ (reference sequence). V was trimmed by 1 base and J by 1 base, leaving 7 bases between them. The CDR3 nucleotides read TGTGCCAGCAGCTTAGTTTCCGGCCAAGAGACCCAGTACTTC. Translated, it gives CASSLVSGQETQYF. Looking up the rest from reference TRBV7-9 and TRBJ2-5 gives the full variable domain: DTGVSQNPRHKITKRGQNVTFRCDPISEHNRLYWYRQTLGQGPEFLTYFQNEAQLEKSRLLSDRFSAERPKGSFSTLEIQRTEQGDSAMYLCASSLVSGQETQYFGPGTRLLVL.

This clonotype was counted ten times or more. This sequence joins TRBV2 and TRBJ2-7; 9 bases are shared with TRBD1. The CDR3 runs 14 residues. The V gene end was trimmed by 6 bases and the J gene end by 2 bases; junction bases not matched to a gene: 5. Per the germline V gene, CDR1 is SNHLY and CDR2 is FYNNEI. CDR3 region: CASSGQGRTYEQYF. CDR3 coding DNA: TGTGCCAGCAGCGGACAGGGGCGCACCTACGAGCAGTACTTC.

This clonotype occurred many times. The rearrangement uses TRBV28 and TRBJ2-4; a possible D gene is TRBD2 (5 bases). V was pared by 2 bases and J by 4 bases, with 9 bases between. Germline V gene sequence: CDR1 MDHEN, CDR2 SYDVKM. This CDR3 comprises 14 residues. The CDR3 DNA reads TGTGCCAGCAGTTTAATAGCGAGTAAAAACATTCAGTACTTC. Translating it yields CASSLIASKNIQYF.

In regard to this clonotype: This may come from a read error, since a much larger clone is one base off. This rearrangement joins TRBV6-1 to TRBJ2-5, with 7 positions matching TRBD1. After removal of 4 bases from V and 1 base from J, the junction contained 6 bases not matched to a gene. The CDR3 consists of 15 residues. The germline CDR1 and CDR2 sequences are MNHNS and SASEGT. The CDR3 DNA follows: TGTGCCAGCAGTGCCGGGACAGCATGCCAAGAGACCCAGTACTTC. This encodes CASSAGTACQETQYF.

This clonotype came up many times. The V call is TRBV2, the J call TRBJ2-5; D gene ambiguous. This CDR3 comprises 11 residues. Between the trimmed V and J ends, which lost 6 bases and 2 bases, there was a span of 4 bases. CDR1 is SNHLY and CDR2 is FYNNEI in the germline V gene. The CDR3 protein is CASRQQETQYF. The CDR3 DNA follows: TGTGCCAGCAGACAGCAAGAGACCCAGTACTTC.

The gene calls are TRBV6-5 and TRBJ1-1, with TRBD1 as a possible D gene (5 bases). The CDR3 totals 17 residues. The germline CDR1 and CDR2 sequences are MNHEY and SVGAGI. V lost 2 bases to trimming and J lost 2 bases, with 18 bases between them. The CDR3 reads CASSYLDRTQPNTEAFF. CDR3 DNA sequence: TGTGCCAGCAGTTACCTAGACAGAACCCAACCAAACACTGAAGCTTTCTTT.

At least ten counts were recorded for this clonotype. This rearrangement joins TRBV29-1 to TRBJ2-5; D is possibly TRBD1 (6 bases). CDR3 size: 13 residues. V dropped 5 bases and J dropped 5 bases, with 15 bases sitting between them. The germline V gene encodes CDR1 SQVTM and CDR2 ANQGSEA. The CDR3 DNA is TGCAGCGTTACAGGGTTAGGTGGCGAGACCCAGTACTTC. Its protein product is CSVTGLGGETQYF.

This clonotype was seen many times. The V gene is TRBV28, the J gene TRBJ1-2; 9 bases align to TRBD1. V dropped 4 bases and J dropped 3; count of bases not matched to a gene: 3. The CDR3 is 14 residues long. Germline CDR1 MDHEN, CDR2 SYDVKM. As DNA, the CDR3 is TGTGCCAGCAGTTCACAGGGGGCCGACTATGGCTACACCTTC. Translated: CASSSQGADYGYTF.

This clonotype was counted many times. The chain uses TRBV2 and TRBJ1-1, with D perhaps matching TRBD1 (5 bases). Per germline, CDR1 SNHLY and CDR2 FYNNEI. Trimming pared 6 bases from V and 4 bases from J, leaving 12 bases between. The CDR3 totals 13 residues. DNA of the CDR3: TGTGCCAGCAGGCTTGGGGGGTCCACTGAAGCTTTCTTT. It is translated as CASRLGGSTEAFF.

This clonotype has just a few counts. CDR3 nucleotides: TGCGCCAGCAGCCAAGAGGTCGGCGGGGTGAGTCACACTGAAGCTTTCTTT. Translated, it gives CASSQEVGGVSHTEAFF. The chain combines TRBV4-1 with TRBJ1-1; no definite D call. V was shortened by 0 bases and J by 3 bases, with 17 bases between the two germline ends. The CDR3 consists of 17 residues. Germline V lookup: CDR1 MGHRA, CDR2 YSYEKL.

The V call is TRBV25-1, the J call TRBJ2-7, with TRBD2 matching over 8 bases. Trimming cost V 6 bases and J 0 bases; bases outside gene matches: 7. Germline CDR1 is MGHDK and CDR2 is SYGVNS. The CDR3 runs to 15 residues. The CDR3 DNA reads as TGTGCCAGCAGCCACAGCGGGGGATACTCCTACGAGCAGTACTTC. The encoded protein is CASSHSGGYSYEQYF.

This clonotype was observed a few times. The chain is built from TRBV5-1 and TRBJ1-5; 7 nucleotides match TRBD1. The V and J ends lost 2 bases and 4 bases, in that order; junction bases with no gene match: 6. Germline values: CDR1 SGHRS, CDR2 YFSETQ. The CDR3 is 15 amino acids. CDR3 residues: CASSLTGDRNQPQHF. As DNA, the CDR3 is TGCGCCAGCAGCTTAACAGGGGATCGGAATCAGCCCCAGCATTTT.

Many counts were recorded for this clonotype. The chain combines TRBV11-2 with TRBJ2-7, with 9 nucleotides matching TRBD2. The CDR3 is 16 residues long. Unmatched junction bases numbered 10, after V lost 1 base and J lost 6 bases. The germline V gene has CDR1 SGHAT and CDR2 FQNNGV. The CDR3 DNA is TGTGCCAGCAGCTTAGCTACGGGACTAGCACGTAGCGAGCAGTACTTC. Translated, it gives CASSLATGLARSEQYF.